The clone carrying this TCR beta chain was picked up one time. The data were taken from a study of OX40 agonist ivuxolimab in advanced cancers. Method: immunoSEQ multiplex PCR; TCRdb's copy keeps in-frame clones and lacks some. The table shows roughly 56,000 clones, with roughly 86% occurring only once. Germline V gene sequence: CDR1 LNHNV, CDR2 YYDKDF (reference sequence). The CDR3 spans 14 residues. V gave up 6 bases and J gave up 8 bases, with 18 bases separating them. The TCR was taken from an adult with an advanced solid tumor such as melanoma, head and neck, liver or kidney cancer. V gene TRBV15 combines with J gene TRBJ2-3; D possibly corresponds to TRBD2 (6 bases). Sequenced here: CD4+ or CD8+ T cells sorted from blood, sampled in a trial of the OX40 agonist ivuxolimab. CDR3 sequence: CATRSAGRWSTQYF. The DNA of the CDR3 is TGTGCCACCAGATCTGCGGGGAGGTGGAGTACGCAGTATTTT. Full variable domain (outside the CDR3, taken from reference TRBV15 and TRBJ2-3): DAMVIQNPRYQVTQFGKPVTLSCSQTLNHNVMYWYQQKSSQAPKLLFHYYDKDFNNEADTPDNFQSRRPNTSFCFLDIRSPGLGDTAMYLCATRSAGRWSTQYFGPGTRLTVL.